This T cell receptor (beta chain) emerged from a study of T cell repertoires in cytomegalovirus infection. On the study more broadly: Public TCR beta signatures marked donors with CMV infection and the matching HLA. Points from the study as a whole: The ex vivo response showed dominance by HLA-C-restricted CMV-specific TCR beta clonotypes. The cumulative frequency of public TCR beta families distinguished individuals who carried CMV together with the relevant HLA.

The CDR3 is 16 residues long. CDR1 is PRHDT, CDR2 FYEKMQ, per germline (reference sequence). J was trimmed by 4 bases and V by 4 bases; bases with no gene match: 7. TCRdb re-called the reads through MiXCR, storing one row per CDR3 protein. Of almost 550,000 distinct CDR3 sequences listed, approximately 15% were seen once; the top ten hold roughly a quarter. Remarks on this clonotype: Its antigen is currently unknown.

Sequencing input: CD8+ T cells from PBMCs. The sequence came from a human donor in good health (CMV status not recorded). Some clones in this sample may be carry-over from other donors' samples. The genes are TRBV13 and TRBJ2-1, with 10 nucleotides matching TRBD1. CDR3 sequence reads: CASSSRDRGLYNEQFF. The CDR3 DNA is TGTGCCAGCAGCTCCCGGGACAGGGGCCTTTACAATGAGCAGTTCTTC.